These 30 T cell receptor beta chains were all obtained from the same sample, sequenced in a study of blood T cell repertoires in COVID-19. Using immunoSEQ multiplex PCR, the repertoire was profiled, and TCRdb retains in-frame clones only, with some absent. The data hold roughly 250,000 clones, with approximately 83% observed a single time. Input material: peripheral blood. These receptors were collected from a human donor in a cohort sampled during active COVID-19.

The chain couples TRBV11-2 to TRBJ1-2; D call uncertain. The CDR3 runs to 18 residues. Germline-derived CDR1 and CDR2 are SGHAT and FQNNGV. Trimming removed 4 bases from V and 4 bases from J, with 25 bases in between. The CDR3 DNA sequence: TGTGCCAGCAGCTCGCCTAAGGAGAGAAGACGTTCGGGCTATGGCTACACCTTC. It yields the protein CASSSPKERRRSGYGYTF.

The V and J genes are TRBV5-1 and TRBJ2-1, with D possibly being TRBD2 (6 bases). CDR3 length: 15 residues. The ends were cut back, 0 bases at V and 7 bases at J, with 14 bases in the middle. Germline assignment: CDR1 SGHRS and CDR2 YFSETQ. CDR3 in DNA: TGCGCCAGCAGCTTGGCGGGGACTCCTGAGAATGAGCAGTTCTTC. This codes for CASSLAGTPENEQFF.

Comment on this clone: The junction departs from germline at one end; a sequencing error may be responsible. This CDR3 is CASSAGTSGLDEQFF. The DNA for the CDR3 is TGTGCTAGCAGCGCCGGAACTAGCGGTCTTGATGAGCAGTTCTTC. The chain carries TRBV7-7 and TRBJ2-1; 8 nucleotides line up with TRBD2. Germline V gene sequence: CDR1 SSHAT, CDR2 FNYEAQ (reference sequence). This CDR3 contains 15 residues.

This clone was picked up a small number of times. The chain couples TRBV2 to TRBJ2-7; a weak D match, TRBD1 (5 bases). Germline V gene data show CDR1 as SNHLY and CDR2 as FYNNEI. V dropped 2 bases and J dropped 6 bases, with 14 bases sitting between them. This CDR3 has 14 residues. The CDR3 DNA reads TGTGCCAGCAGTGAACAGGGAACGGGTTTCGAGCAGTACTTC. It is translated as CASSEQGTGFEQYF. Supplemented by reference TRBV2 and TRBJ2-7, the full variable domain reads EPEVTQTPSHQVTQMGQEVILRCVPISNHLYFYWYRQILGQKVEFLVSFYNNEISEKSEIFDDQFSVERPDGSNFTLKIRSTKLEDSAMYFCASSEQGTGFEQYFGPGTRLTVT.

This clone was recorded a few times. The chain carries TRBV11-3 and TRBJ2-3; weak D call: TRBD1 (5 bases). V was trimmed by 5 bases and J by 1 base, leaving 16 bases between them. The CDR3 has 16 amino acids. The germline gives CDR1 SGHNT, CDR2 YENEEA. The CDR3 DNA reads as TGTGCCAGCAGCCCCGGAACAGGTTCTCGCACAGATACGCAGTATTTT. It is translated as CASSPGTGSRTDTQYF.

A few counts support this clone. The chain uses TRBV3-1 (or the pseudogene TRBV3-2) and TRBJ1-1; D gene unclear. The CDR3 consists of 14 residues. Trimming stripped 4 bases from V and 1 base from J, with 10 bases between. Per germline, CDR1 LGHDT and CDR2 YNNKEL (reference sequence). CDR3 protein: CASSPQERNTEAFF. The CDR3 nucleotides read TGTGCCAGCAGCCCCCAAGAGAGGAACACTGAAGCTTTCTTT.

The chain couples TRBV5-1 to TRBJ1-4, with TRBD1 as a possible D gene (5 bases). The CDR3 contains 16 residues. Trimming took off 0 bases at V and 5 bases at J, with 14 bases between the two ends. Germline V gives CDR1 SGHRS, CDR2 YFSETQ. CDR3 nucleotide sequence: TGCGCCAGCAGCTTGGCTTTGGGGCGGGAAAATGAAAAACTGTTTTTT. Translating it yields CASSLALGRENEKLFF.

The V call is TRBV28, the J call TRBJ2-7; a possible D gene is TRBD2 (6 bases). This CDR3 contains 11 residues. Looked up from germline, CDR1 is MDHEN and CDR2 is SYDVKM. The V gene lost 10 bases and the J gene lost 2 bases, with 9 bases spanning the gap. This CDR3 reads CATLAAYEQYF. The CDR3 DNA follows: TGTGCCACCTTAGCGGCCTACGAGCAGTACTTC.

V and J are TRBV5-6 and TRBJ1-5; maybe TRBD1 (6 bases). This CDR3 contains 14 residues. The V end was cut by 4 bases, the J end by 0 bases, with 8 bases between. The germline V gene has CDR1 SGHDT and CDR2 YYEEEE. The CDR3 loop reads CASSRTDSNQPQHF. The CDR3 nucleotides read TGTGCCAGCAGCCGGACAGATAGCAATCAGCCCCAGCATTTT.

This chain uses TRBV10-2 with TRBJ2-2; 7 positions agree with TRBD2. The ends lost 10 bases at V and 0 bases at J; junction bases unmatched: 5. The CDR3 contains 14 residues. The germline CDR1 and CDR2 sequences are WSHSY and SAAADI. The CDR3 DNA is TGCGCCACCTCTAGCGGTGCGAACACCGGGGAGCTGTTTTTT. The encoded protein is CATSSGANTGELFF.

CDR3 region: CASSLEETPGWSGSGDTDTQYF. CDR3 DNA: TGTGCCAGCAGCTTAGAGGAGACCCCAGGGTGGAGCGGCTCGGGAGACACAGATACGCAGTATTTT. The chain employs TRBV11-3 and TRBJ2-3, with D possibly being TRBD2 (6 bases). This CDR3 is built from 22 residues. Trimming cost V 0 bases and J 2 bases, with 30 bases left between them. Germline V gene data show CDR1 as SGHNT and CDR2 as YENEEA.

The chain joins TRBV14 to TRBJ1-1, with unresolved D. Germline lookup yields CDR1 SGHDN and CDR2 FVKESK. The CDR3 contains 14 residues. V shed 0 bases and J shed 1 base, with 6 bases lying between them. DNA for the CDR3: TGTGCCAGCAGCCAAGAGGAGGGGAACACTGAAGCTTTCTTT. It specifies CASSQEEGNTEAFF.

The genes are TRBV10-2 and TRBJ1-1; possible D gene TRBD1, 5 bases. From germline, CDR1 is WSHSY and CDR2 SAAADI. Trimming stripped 5 bases from V and 5 bases from J, with 12 bases between. This CDR3 is built from 13 residues. The CDR3 loop is CASSRGDLTEAFF. The CDR3 DNA reads as TGCGCCAGCAGTCGGGGGGATTTGACTGAAGCTTTCTTT.

This clone came up a few times. The chain has TRBV3-1 (or the pseudogene TRBV3-2) and TRBJ2-1, with TRBD1 as a possible D gene (7 bases). V was shortened by 0 bases and J by 9 bases, with 18 bases between the two germline ends. CDR3 length: 16 residues. From germline, CDR1 is LGHDT and CDR2 YNNKEL (reference sequence). For the CDR3, the DNA is TGTGCCAGCAGCCAAGACCGGCAGGGGGGATGGCCTGAGCAGTTCTTC. This gives the protein CASSQDRQGGWPEQFF.

V is TRBV7-2 and J is TRBJ2-7; D perhaps matches TRBD1 (6 bases). Germline CDR1 is SGHTA and CDR2 is FQGNSA. The CDR3 has 14 residues. The V end was cut by 4 bases, the J end by 5 bases, with 15 bases between. CDR3 in amino acids: CASSSMPGTNEQYF. DNA of the CDR3: TGTGCCAGCAGCTCCATGCCTGGGACAAACGAGCAGTACTTC.

V gene TRBV28 combines with J gene TRBJ2-7, with TRBD1 as a possible D gene (6 bases). Trimming took off 5 bases at V and 13 bases at J, with 21 bases between the two ends. The CDR3 is made up of 13 amino acids. The germline gives CDR1 MDHEN, CDR2 SYDVKM. The DNA for the CDR3 is TGTGCCAGCAGTCCCTACCAACAGGGAATCTTTTACTTC. It codes for CASSPYQQGIFYF.

This clone was detected many times. The gene calls are TRBV5-1 and TRBJ1-1, with D possibly TRBD1 on 5 matching bases. Germline V CDR1 and CDR2: SGHRS, YFSETQ. Trimming took 4 bases from V and 5 from J, leaving 18 bases between them. CDR3 length: 15 residues. In DNA form, the CDR3 reads TGCGCCAGCAGCCTGGACGGGGTGGGGGGAACTGAAGCTTTCTTT. Translated: CASSLDGVGGTEAFF.

The chain is built from TRBV18 and TRBJ1-1, with no clear D. CDR1 is KGHSH, CDR2 LQKENI, per germline. V lost 3 bases, J lost 1 base, and 6 bases lay in between. The CDR3 is made up of 13 amino acids. CDR3 in amino acids: CASSPQKNTEAFF. In DNA form, the CDR3 reads TGTGCCAGCTCACCTCAGAAGAACACTGAAGCTTTCTTT.

The chain employs TRBV27 and TRBJ1-2, with D possibly matching TRBD1 (5 bases). The CDR3 runs to 14 residues. CDR1 and CDR2 from the germline V gene are MNHEY and SMNVEV (reference sequence). V lost 3 bases and J lost 1, with 9 bases in between. The CDR3 bases are TGTGCCAGCAGTTTCAGCAGGGTTAACTATGGCTACACCTTC. Its translation is CASSFSRVNYGYTF.

Written as DNA, the CDR3 is TGCGCCAGCAGCCAATATCTGGGAGATTGGGTCAAAAACATTCAGTACTTC. Translating it yields CASSQYLGDWVKNIQYF. The chain carries TRBV4-1 and TRBJ2-4; a weak D match, TRBD2 (5 bases). The CDR3 is 17 residues long. Germline CDR1 reads MGHRA; CDR2 reads YSYEKL. V dropped 2 bases and J dropped 3 bases, with 17 bases sitting between them.

V and J are TRBV6-5 and TRBJ1-6; TRBD1 is a possible D gene (5 bases). The CDR3 is 14 amino acids. The V end was cut by 6 bases, the J end by 11 bases, with 17 bases between. Germline lookup yields CDR1 MNHEY and CDR2 SVGAGI. The CDR3: CASSPDRYRTPLHF. Written as DNA, the CDR3 is TGTGCCAGCAGCCCCGACAGATATAGGACACCCCTCCACTTT.

The chain recombines TRBV7-6 with TRBJ1-1, with 7 nucleotides matching TRBD1. This CDR3 region has 13 residues. With 1 base clipped from V and 6 bases from J, the junction kept 2 bases outside the gene matches. Germline V CDR1 and CDR2: SGHVS, FNYEAQ. The CDR3 bases are TGTGCCAGCAGCTTAGAACAGGGGTCTGAAGCTTTCTTT. Translating gives CASSLEQGSEAFF.

The gene calls are TRBV5-4 and TRBJ2-5; 8 bases are a match to TRBD1. Germline CDR1 reads SGHNT; CDR2 reads YYREEE (reference sequence). J gave up 2 bases and V 3 bases, and 3 bases lay outside the gene matches. CDR3 length equals 14 residues. CDR3 sequence: CASSSGTGQETQYF. CDR3 DNA sequence: TGTGCCAGCAGCTCGGGGACAGGACAAGAGACCCAGTACTTC.

For the CDR3, the DNA is TGTGCCAGCAGCCAACACGGTGCAGAGACCCAGTACTTC. Its protein product is CASSQHGAETQYF. V gene TRBV3-1 (or the pseudogene TRBV3-2) combines with J gene TRBJ2-5; D remains ambiguous. The germline V gene has CDR1 LGHDT and CDR2 YNNKEL (reference sequence). The CDR3 runs to 13 residues. V gave up 2 bases and J gave up 4 bases, with 8 bases separating them.

This chain connects TRBV7-9 to TRBJ1-4; TRBD1 agrees at 9 bases. The junction had 7 bases not matched to a gene; V was cut back by 5 bases and J by 6 bases. CDR1 and CDR2 (germline): SEHNR, FQNEAQ (reference sequence). The CDR3 runs 15 residues. CDR3 in amino acids: CASSAPGQGYEKLFF. As DNA, the CDR3 is TGTGCCAGCAGCGCTCCCGGACAGGGGTATGAAAAACTGTTTTTT.

This clone has just a few counts. This chain links TRBV7-2 with TRBJ2-2; TRBD1 is a possible D gene (5 bases). Germline CDR1 SGHTA, CDR2 FQGNSA. The V and J ends lost 3 bases and 6 bases respectively, with 11 bases between them. This CDR3 region has 14 residues. The CDR3 sequence is CASSFQQVPGELFF. CDR3 bases: TGTGCCAGCAGCTTTCAACAGGTGCCCGGGGAGCTGTTTTTT.

V is TRBV10-2 and J is TRBJ1-5, with TRBD1 as a possible D gene (6 bases). The germline CDR1 and CDR2 sequences are WSHSY and SAAADI. The CDR3 length is 13 residues. Trimming removed 6 bases from V and 6 bases from J, with 12 bases in between. The CDR3 spells CASSEQGSQPQHF. The CDR3 DNA reads as TGCGCCAGCAGCGAACAGGGTAGTCAGCCCCAGCATTTT.

The chain combines TRBV5-4 with TRBJ2-3; TRBD2 matches at 10 bases. The CDR3 covers 16 residues. J lost 0 bases, V lost 4 bases, and 5 bases had no gene match. Per germline, CDR1 SGHNT and CDR2 YYREEE (reference sequence). The CDR3 DNA follows: TGTGCCAGCAGCAGGACTAGCGGTTCTAGCACAGATACGCAGTATTTT. Amino acid sequence: CASSRTSGSSTDTQYF.

The chain has TRBV19 and TRBJ2-3; unclear D gene. The CDR3 is 14 residues long. Trimming took off 1 base at V and 1 base at J, with 6 bases between the two ends. The germline V gene encodes CDR1 LNHDA and CDR2 SQIVND (reference sequence). The CDR3 spells CASSIAVGTDTQYF. In DNA form, the CDR3 reads TGTGCCAGTAGTATAGCGGTGGGCACAGATACGCAGTATTTT.

V gene TRBV9 combines with J gene TRBJ2-1; 9 nucleotides match TRBD2. The J segment lost 3 bases and the V segment lost 4 bases, leaving 5 bases of the junction unmatched. The CDR3 contains 15 residues. In germline, CDR1 is SGDLS, CDR2 YYNGEE. The CDR3 DNA is TGTGCCAGCAGCTCGAGCGGGGGGCTCTACAATGAGCAGTTCTTC. Translated: CASSSSGGLYNEQFF.